A single sample gave rise to the 18 T cell receptor beta chains below, sequenced in a study of blood T cell repertoires in COVID-19. Clones were read by immunoSEQ multiplex PCR, and TCRdb kept only the in-frame ones, dropping some. The sample yields hundreds of thousands of clones, around 90% seen once. The sequenced material came from peripheral blood. Source of these receptors: a woman in her thirties or forties with COVID-19, enrolled during active disease.

J is TRBJ1-4 and V is TRBV7-9; 8 positions agree with TRBD1. The CDR3 is made up of 15 amino acids. From germline, CDR1 is SEHNR and CDR2 FQNEAQ (reference sequence). J lost 5 bases, V lost 4 bases, and 6 bases had no gene match. Here the CDR3 DNA reads TGTGCCAGCAGCTCAGCGAGGACAGGGAATGAAAAACTGTTTTTT. Amino acid sequence: CASSSARTGNEKLFF.

V is TRBV7-9 and J is TRBJ1-4; D remains unclear. The germline V gene has CDR1 SEHNR and CDR2 FQNEAQ (reference sequence). Trimming shortened V by 6 bases and J by 7 bases, and 15 bases separated the two germline ends. The CDR3 contains 14 residues. DNA of the CDR3: TGTGCCAGCAGTCTCGGACCGGGGAGTGAAAAACTGTTTTTT. Amino acid sequence: CASSLGPGSEKLFF.

The J gene is TRBJ2-2, the V gene TRBV5-1; 8 nucleotides align to TRBD2. The CDR3 loop spans 15 amino acids. Trimming at V came to 0 bases and at J to 4 bases, leaving 2 bases not matched to a gene. Germline V gives CDR1 SGHRS, CDR2 YFSETQ. In DNA, the CDR3 is TGCGCCAGCAGCTTGGTGCGGGGGGCCACCGGGGAGCTGTTTTTT. It translates to CASSLVRGATGELFF.

The rearrangement uses TRBV28 and TRBJ1-5; D is undetermined. Trimming removed 0 bases at V and 0 bases at J, with 9 bases between. CDR1 is MDHEN and CDR2 is SYDVKM in the germline V gene. The CDR3 runs 16 residues. The CDR3 sequence is CASSLCPFCSNQPQHF. In DNA form, the CDR3 reads TGTGCCAGCAGTTTATGCCCCTTCTGTAGCAATCAGCCCCAGCATTTT.

This sequence joins TRBV4-2 and TRBJ1-6, with TRBD1 identical over 8 bases. This CDR3 is built from 19 residues. V dropped 2 bases and J dropped 5; count of bases not matched to a gene: 14. The germline V gene has CDR1 LGHNA and CDR2 YNFKEQ. CDR3 in amino acids: CASSQHPGTGRPDNSPLHF. CDR3 DNA sequence: TGTGCCAGCAGCCAACACCCGGGGACAGGCAGGCCGGATAATTCACCCCTCCACTTT.

The chain carries TRBV6-2 or TRBV6-3 and TRBJ1-6; D perhaps matches TRBD1 (5 bases). Germline CDR1 MNHEY, CDR2 SVGEGT. With 5 bases removed from V and 2 bases from J, the gap between germline ends came to 7 bases. The CDR3 extends over 14 amino acids. DNA for the CDR3: TGTGCCAGCAGTCCGGGGGCCTATAATTCACCCCTCCACTTT. Its translation is CASSPGAYNSPLHF.

The chain has TRBV7-9 and TRBJ1-1; D not certain. The CDR3 has 14 residues. Between the trimmed V and J ends, which lost 0 bases and 1 base, there was a span of 6 bases. In germline, CDR1 is SEHNR, CDR2 FQNEAQ (reference sequence). In nucleotides, the CDR3 is TGTGCCAGCAGCTTAGCGAACTCGAACACTGAAGCTTTCTTT. Protein: CASSLANSNTEAFF.

The chain couples TRBV9 to TRBJ1-3, with 9 bases aligning to TRBD1. The CDR3 length is 23 residues. From germline, CDR1 is SGDLS and CDR2 YYNGEE. V lost 4 bases and J lost 0; bases outside the gene matches: 26. The CDR3 coding sequence is TGTGCCAGCAGCACACACCGGGGACAGGGTAGAAAGGATGATTTAGTCTCTGGAAACACCATATATTTT. Translated, it gives CASSTHRGQGRKDDLVSGNTIYF.

The chain employs TRBV5-4 and TRBJ2-2; perhaps TRBD1 as D (6 bases). Per the germline V gene, CDR1 is SGHNT and CDR2 is YYREEE (reference sequence). CDR3 size: 15 residues. Trimming removed 0 bases at V and 6 bases at J, with 12 bases between. CDR3 region: CASSLDRAWAGELFF. In DNA, the CDR3 is TGTGCCAGCAGCTTGGACAGGGCGTGGGCCGGGGAGCTGTTTTTT.

The chain recombines TRBV10-3 with TRBJ2-3, with D unresolved. Per the germline V gene, CDR1 is ENHRY and CDR2 is SYGVKD. The CDR3 covers 11 residues. Deletions cut 10 bases from V and 6 bases from J, with 11 bases between. The CDR3 region is CATTSRDTQYF. The CDR3, as DNA: TGTGCCACCACGAGTCGGGATACGCAGTATTTT.

This chain joins TRBV7-8 and TRBJ1-2; tentatively, D is TRBD1 (5 bases). The germline V gene has CDR1 SGHVS and CDR2 FQNEAQ. Between the trimmed V and J ends, which lost 2 bases and 2 bases, there was a span of 9 bases. The CDR3 covers 14 residues. CDR3 residues: CASSLYGGNYGYTF. The DNA for the CDR3 is TGTGCCAGCAGCTTATACGGGGGGAACTATGGCTACACCTTC.

This chain connects TRBV27 to TRBJ2-5; 12 positions agree with TRBD2. The CDR3 extends over 15 amino acids. The V gene end was trimmed by 5 bases and the J gene end by 3 bases; junction bases not matched to a gene: 4. In germline, CDR1 is MNHEY, CDR2 SMNVEV (reference sequence). CDR3 DNA sequence: TGTGCCAGCAGTATCCTAGCGGGAGGGGAAGAGACCCAGTACTTC. It specifies CASSILAGGEETQYF.

This clone was counted a single time. J is TRBJ1-3 and V is TRBV28; D remains ambiguous. Deletions cut 3 bases from V and 1 base from J, with 16 bases between. Per the germline V gene, CDR1 is MDHEN and CDR2 is SYDVKM. This CDR3 is built from 17 residues. The CDR3 DNA follows: TGTGCCAGCAGTTTCGTCGGTCATTACTCGTCTGGAAACACCATATATTTT. The encoded protein is CASSFVGHYSSGNTIYF.

The chain couples TRBV4-3 to TRBJ1-2, with 7 bases fitting TRBD1. The CDR3 runs 15 residues. J gave up 4 bases and V 3 bases, and 8 bases lay outside the gene matches. Germline V gene data show CDR1 as LGHNA and CDR2 as YSLEER. The CDR3 is CASSQPGQEIYGYTF. DNA of the CDR3: TGCGCCAGCAGCCAGCCCGGACAGGAGATCTATGGCTACACCTTC.

The chain is built from TRBV6-2 or TRBV6-3 and TRBJ2-5; no clear D gene. The germline V gene encodes CDR1 MNHEY and CDR2 SVGEGT. This CDR3 has 13 amino acids. V shed 7 bases and J shed 2 bases, with 11 bases lying between them. The CDR3 sequence is CASTPPNQETQYF. The CDR3 bases are TGTGCCAGCACCCCCCCCAATCAAGAGACCCAGTACTTC.

This sequence joins TRBV9 and TRBJ1-4, with 9 bases matching TRBD1. This CDR3 spans 14 amino acids. Germline V gene lookup returns CDR1 SGDLS and CDR2 YYNGEE. Unmatched junction bases numbered 6, after V lost 4 bases and J lost 8 bases. This chain's CDR3 is CASSPGTGKEKLFF. In DNA, the CDR3 is TGTGCCAGCAGCCCCGGGACAGGGAAAGAAAAACTGTTTTTT. The full variable domain, rest sourced from reference TRBV9 and TRBJ1-4, is DSGVTQTPKHLITATGQRVTLRCSPRSGDLSVYWYQQSLDQGLQFLIQYYNGEERAKGNILERFSAQQFPDLHSELNLSSLELGDSALYFCASSPGTGKEKLFFGSGTQLSVL.

This clone was counted a few times. This rearrangement joins TRBV27 to TRBJ1-1; D gene uncertain. The CDR3 covers 13 residues. Germline values: CDR1 MNHEY, CDR2 SMNVEV (reference sequence). The V gene lost 3 bases and the J gene lost 5 bases, with 10 bases spanning the gap. The chain's CDR3 is CASSFNSWTEAFF. The CDR3 coding sequence is TGTGCCAGCAGTTTTAATAGCTGGACTGAAGCTTTCTTT.

This chain links TRBV28 with TRBJ2-7, with 8 bases aligning to TRBD1. This CDR3 region has 14 residues. Germline V CDR1 and CDR2: MDHEN, SYDVKM. J lost 4 bases, V lost 2 bases, and 4 bases had no gene match. This chain's CDR3 is CASSLQGAGYEQYF. DNA for the CDR3: TGTGCCAGCAGTTTACAGGGGGCAGGGTACGAGCAGTACTTC.